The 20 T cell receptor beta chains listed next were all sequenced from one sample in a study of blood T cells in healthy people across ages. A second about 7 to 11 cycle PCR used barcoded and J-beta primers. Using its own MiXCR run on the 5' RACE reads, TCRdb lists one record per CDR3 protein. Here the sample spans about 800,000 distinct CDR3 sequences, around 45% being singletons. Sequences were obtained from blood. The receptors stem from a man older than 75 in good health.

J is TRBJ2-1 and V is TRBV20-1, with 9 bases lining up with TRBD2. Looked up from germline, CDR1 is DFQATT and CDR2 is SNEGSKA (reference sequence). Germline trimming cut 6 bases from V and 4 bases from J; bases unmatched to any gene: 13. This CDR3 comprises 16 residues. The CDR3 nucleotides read TGCAGTGCCCCAGATTATCGGACTAGCGTGTACAATGAGCAGTTCTTC. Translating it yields CSAPDYRTSVYNEQFF.

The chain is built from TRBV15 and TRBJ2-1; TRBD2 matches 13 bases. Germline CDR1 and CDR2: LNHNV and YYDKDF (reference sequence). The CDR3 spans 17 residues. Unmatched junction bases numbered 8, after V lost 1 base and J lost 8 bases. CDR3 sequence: CATSRGPGLAGAHEQFF. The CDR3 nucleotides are TGTGCCACCAGCAGAGGACCCGGACTAGCGGGAGCTCATGAGCAGTTCTTC.

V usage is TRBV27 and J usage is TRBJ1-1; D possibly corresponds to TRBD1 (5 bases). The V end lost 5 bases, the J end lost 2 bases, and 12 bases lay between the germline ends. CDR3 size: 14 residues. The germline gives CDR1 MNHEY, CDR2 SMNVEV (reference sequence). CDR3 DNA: TGTGCCAGCAGTGCGTGGGGGTCTAACACTGAAGCTTTCTTT. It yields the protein CASSAWGSNTEAFF.

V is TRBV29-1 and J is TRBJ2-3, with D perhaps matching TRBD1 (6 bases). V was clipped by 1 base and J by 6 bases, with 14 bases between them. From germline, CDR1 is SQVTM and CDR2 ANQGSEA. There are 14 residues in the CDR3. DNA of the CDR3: TGCAGCGTTGAAGGGGGGCCTCCCCCCGATACGCAGTATTTT. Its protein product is CSVEGGPPPDTQYF.

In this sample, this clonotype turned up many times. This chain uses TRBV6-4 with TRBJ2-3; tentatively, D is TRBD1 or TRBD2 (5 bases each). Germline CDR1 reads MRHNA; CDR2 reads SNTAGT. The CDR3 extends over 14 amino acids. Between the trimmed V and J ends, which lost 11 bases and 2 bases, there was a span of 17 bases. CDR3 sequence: CASARDGATDTQYF. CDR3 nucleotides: TGTGCCTCTGCAAGGGACGGAGCCACAGATACGCAGTATTTT.

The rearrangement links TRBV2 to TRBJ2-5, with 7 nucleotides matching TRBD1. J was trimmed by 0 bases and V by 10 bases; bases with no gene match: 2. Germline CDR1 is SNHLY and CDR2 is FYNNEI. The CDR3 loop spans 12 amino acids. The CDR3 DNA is TGTGCCAACGGGACAGACCAAGAGACCCAGTACTTC. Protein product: CANGTDQETQYF.

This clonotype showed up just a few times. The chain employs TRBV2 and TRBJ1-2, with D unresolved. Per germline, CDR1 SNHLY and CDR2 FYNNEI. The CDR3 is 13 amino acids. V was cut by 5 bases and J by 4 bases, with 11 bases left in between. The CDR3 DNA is TGTGCCAGCAGTCTCGGAGGTGTCTATGGCTACACCTTC. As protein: CASSLGGVYGYTF.

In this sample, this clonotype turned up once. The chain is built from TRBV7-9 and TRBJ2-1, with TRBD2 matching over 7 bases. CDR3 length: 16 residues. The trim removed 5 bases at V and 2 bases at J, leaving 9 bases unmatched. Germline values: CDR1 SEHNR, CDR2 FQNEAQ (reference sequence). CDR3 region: CASSPGGGGPYNEQFF. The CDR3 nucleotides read TGTGCCAGCAGCCCGGGAGGTGGGGGACCCTACAATGAGCAGTTCTTC.

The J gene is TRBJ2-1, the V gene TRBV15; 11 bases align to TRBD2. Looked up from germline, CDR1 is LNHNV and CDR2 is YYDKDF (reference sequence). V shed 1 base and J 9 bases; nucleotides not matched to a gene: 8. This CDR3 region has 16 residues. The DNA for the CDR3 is TGTGCCACCAGCAGAGGTGGTAGCGGGAGGGAGGGTGAGCAGTTCTTC. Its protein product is CATSRGGSGREGEQFF.

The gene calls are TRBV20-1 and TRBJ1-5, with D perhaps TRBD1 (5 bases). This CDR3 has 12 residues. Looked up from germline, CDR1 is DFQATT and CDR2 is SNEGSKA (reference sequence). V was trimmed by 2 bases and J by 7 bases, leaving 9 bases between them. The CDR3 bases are TGCAGTGCTAGAAACCCAGGGCAGCCCCAGCATTTT. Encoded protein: CSARNPGQPQHF.

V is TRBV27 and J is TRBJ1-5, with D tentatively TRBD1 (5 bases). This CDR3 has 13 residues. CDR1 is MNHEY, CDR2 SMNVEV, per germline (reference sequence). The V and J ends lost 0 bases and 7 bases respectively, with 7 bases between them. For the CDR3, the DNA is TGTGCCAGCAGTTTATCGGGGGGGCAGCCCCAGCATTTT. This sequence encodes CASSLSGGQPQHF.

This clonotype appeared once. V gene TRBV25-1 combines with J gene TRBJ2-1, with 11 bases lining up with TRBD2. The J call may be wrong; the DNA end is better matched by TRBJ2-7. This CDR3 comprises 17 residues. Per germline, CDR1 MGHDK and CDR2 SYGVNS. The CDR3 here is CASSGGLAEISYNEQYF. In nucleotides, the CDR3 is TGTGCCAGCAGTGGGGGACTAGCGGAAATCTCCTACAATGAGCAGTACTTC.

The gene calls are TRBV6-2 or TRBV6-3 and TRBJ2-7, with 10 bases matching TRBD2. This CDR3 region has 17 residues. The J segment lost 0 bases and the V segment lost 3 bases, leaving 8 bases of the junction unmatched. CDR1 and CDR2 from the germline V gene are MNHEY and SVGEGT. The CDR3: CASSYALAGSPSYEQYF. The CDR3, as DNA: TGTGCCAGCAGTTATGCACTAGCGGGATCCCCCTCCTACGAGCAGTACTTC.

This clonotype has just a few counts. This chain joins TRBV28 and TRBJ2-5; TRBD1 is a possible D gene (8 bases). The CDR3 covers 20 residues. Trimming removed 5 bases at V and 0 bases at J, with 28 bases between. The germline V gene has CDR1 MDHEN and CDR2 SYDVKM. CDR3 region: CASSLIGQGLADSYQETQYF. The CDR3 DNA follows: TGTGCCAGCAGTCTAATCGGACAGGGCCTAGCGGATAGTTACCAAGAGACCCAGTACTTC.

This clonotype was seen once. The CDR3 loop is CASSMDRGNTEAFF. For the CDR3, the DNA is TGCGCCAGCAGCATGGACAGGGGGAACACTGAAGCTTTCTTT. The chain employs TRBV5-1 and TRBJ1-1; 9 nucleotides align to TRBD1. This CDR3 contains 14 residues. In germline, CDR1 is SGHRS, CDR2 YFSETQ. Unmatched junction bases numbered 2, after V lost 4 bases and J lost 1 base.

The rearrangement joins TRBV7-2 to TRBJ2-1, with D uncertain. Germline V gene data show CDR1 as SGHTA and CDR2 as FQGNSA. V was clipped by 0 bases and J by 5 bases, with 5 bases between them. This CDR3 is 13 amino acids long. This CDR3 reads CASSLATHNEQFF. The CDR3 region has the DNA TGTGCCAGCAGCTTAGCGACCCACAATGAGCAGTTCTTC.

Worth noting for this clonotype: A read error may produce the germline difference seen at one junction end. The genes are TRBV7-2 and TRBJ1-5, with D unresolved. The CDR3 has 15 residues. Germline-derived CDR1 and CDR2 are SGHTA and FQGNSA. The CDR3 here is CASSVAPTFNQPQHF. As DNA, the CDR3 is TGTGCCAGCAGCGTAGCGCCGACCTTTAATCAGCCCCAGCATTTT.

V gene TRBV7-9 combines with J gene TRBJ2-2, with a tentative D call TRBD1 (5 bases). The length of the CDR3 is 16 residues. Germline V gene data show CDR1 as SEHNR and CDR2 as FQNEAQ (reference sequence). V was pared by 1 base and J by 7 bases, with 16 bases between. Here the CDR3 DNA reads TGTGCCAGCAGCTTAGTAATTGGGGCCCAGGACGGGGAGCTGTTTTTT. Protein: CASSLVIGAQDGELFF.

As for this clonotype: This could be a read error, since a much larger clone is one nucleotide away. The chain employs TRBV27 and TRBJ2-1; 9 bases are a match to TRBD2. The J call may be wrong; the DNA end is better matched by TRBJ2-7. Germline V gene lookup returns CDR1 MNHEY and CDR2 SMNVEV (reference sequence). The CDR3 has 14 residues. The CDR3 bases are TGTGCCAGCATAGGTAGCGGGAGTCTGGGTGAGCAGTACTTC. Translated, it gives CASIGSGSLGEQYF.

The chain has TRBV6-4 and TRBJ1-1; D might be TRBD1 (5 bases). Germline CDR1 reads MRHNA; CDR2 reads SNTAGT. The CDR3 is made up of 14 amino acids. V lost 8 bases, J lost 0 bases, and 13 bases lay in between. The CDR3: CASARGHLNTEAFF. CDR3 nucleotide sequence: TGTGCCAGCGCGAGGGGTCACCTGAACACTGAAGCTTTCTTT.